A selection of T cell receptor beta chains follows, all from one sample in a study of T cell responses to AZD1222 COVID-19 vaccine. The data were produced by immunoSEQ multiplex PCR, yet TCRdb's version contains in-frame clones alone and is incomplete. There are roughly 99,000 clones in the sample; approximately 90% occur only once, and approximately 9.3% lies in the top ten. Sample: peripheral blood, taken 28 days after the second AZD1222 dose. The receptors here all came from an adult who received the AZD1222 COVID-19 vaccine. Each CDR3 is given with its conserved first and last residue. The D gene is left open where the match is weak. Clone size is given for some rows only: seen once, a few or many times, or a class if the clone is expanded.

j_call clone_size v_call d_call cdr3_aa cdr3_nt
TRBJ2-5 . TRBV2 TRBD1 CASATGAGLMTQYF TGTGCCAGCGCCACAGGGGCCGGGTTAATGACCCAGTACTTC
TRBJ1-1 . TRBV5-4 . CASSFTGRTTEAFF TGTGCCAGCAGCTTTACAGGGCGGACCACTGAAGCTTTCTTT
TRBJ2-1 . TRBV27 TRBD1 CASRKTGSGYNEQFF TGTGCCAGCAGGAAGACAGGGTCTGGCTACAATGAGCAGTTCTTC
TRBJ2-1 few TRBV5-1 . CASSSASRGGYNEQFF TGCGCCAGCAGCTCTGCTTCTAGAGGGGGATACAATGAGCAGTTCTTC
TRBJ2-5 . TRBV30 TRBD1 CAWTGQAQETQYF TGTGCCTGGACCGGACAGGCCCAAGAGACCCAGTACTTC
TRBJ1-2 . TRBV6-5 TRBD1 CASSYSPGQGDGGYTF TGTGCCAGCAGTTACTCTCCGGGACAGGGTGACGGCGGCTACACCTTC
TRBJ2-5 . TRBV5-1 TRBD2 CASSFPSSGNQETQYF TGCGCCAGCAGCTTTCCGTCTAGCGGGAACCAAGAGACCCAGTACTTC
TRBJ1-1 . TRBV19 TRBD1 CASSPRTGDMNTEAFF TGTGCCAGTAGTCCGCGGACAGGGGACATGAACACTGAAGCTTTCTTT
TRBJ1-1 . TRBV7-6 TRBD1 CASSSRQGAEAFF TGTGCCAGCAGTTCTAGACAGGGGGCTGAAGCTTTCTTT
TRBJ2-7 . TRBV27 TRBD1 CASSPRTTGTGYYEQYF TGTGCCAGCAGTCCGCGCACGACCGGGACAGGGTACTACGAGCAGTACTTC
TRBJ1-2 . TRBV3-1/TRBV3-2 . CASSRAGTYYGYTF TGTGCCAGCAGTCGAGCCGGGACTTACTATGGCTACACCTTC
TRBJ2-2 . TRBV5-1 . CASSQNTGELFF TGCGCCAGCAGCCAAAACACCGGGGAGCTGTTTTTT
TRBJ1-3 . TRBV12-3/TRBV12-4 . CASSLGGNTIYF TGTGCCAGCAGTTTGGGTGGAAACACCATATATTTT
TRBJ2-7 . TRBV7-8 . CASSLRDPRSNEQYF TGTGCCAGCAGCCTCCGGGACCCCCGGTCCAACGAGCAGTACTTC
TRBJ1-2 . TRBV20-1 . CSATSYTF TGCAGTGCTACCAGTTACACCTTC
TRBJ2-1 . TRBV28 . CASSFIRESYNEQFF TGTGCCAGCAGTTTTATCAGGGAATCCTACAATGAGCAGTTCTTC
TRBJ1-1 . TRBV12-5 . CASGFWPVGTEAFF TGTGCTAGTGGTTTTTGGCCCGTTGGCACTGAAGCTTTCTTT
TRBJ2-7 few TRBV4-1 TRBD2 CASSKRTSGQTSYEQYF TGCGCCAGCAGCAAGAGGACTAGCGGTCAGACCTCCTACGAGCAGTACTTC
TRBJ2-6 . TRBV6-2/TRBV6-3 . CASSPQASGANVLTF TGTGCCAGCAGCCCTCAGGCCTCTGGGGCCAACGTCCTGACTTTC
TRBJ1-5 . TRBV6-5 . CASADESQHF TGTGCCAGCGCCGACGAATCCCAGCATTTT
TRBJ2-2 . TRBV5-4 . CASSTVPTGELFF TGTGCCAGCAGTACTGTACCCACCGGGGAGCTGTTTTTT
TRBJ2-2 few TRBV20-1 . CSASRTGELFF TGCAGTGCTAGCCGCACCGGGGAGCTGTTTTTT
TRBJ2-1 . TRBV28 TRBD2 CASTQGILAGGVWGEQFF TGTGCCAGCACTCAGGGGATTCTAGCGGGAGGGGTCTGGGGTGAGCAGTTCTTC
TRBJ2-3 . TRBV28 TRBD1 CAAGDRVADTQYF TGTGCCGCGGGGGACAGGGTGGCAGATACGCAGTATTTT
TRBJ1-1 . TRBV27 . CASSGGWGLNTEAFF TGTGCCAGCAGTGGGGGGTGGGGCCTGAACACTGAAGCTTTCTTT
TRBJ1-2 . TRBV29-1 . CSVEDWADFYGYTF TGCAGCGTTGAAGATTGGGCAGACTTCTATGGCTACACCTTC
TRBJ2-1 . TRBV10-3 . CAISESSLMGSNEQFF TGTGCCATCAGTGAGTCGAGTCTTATGGGGTCTAATGAGCAGTTCTTC
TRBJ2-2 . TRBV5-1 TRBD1 CASSLVPQGANGELFF TGCGCCAGCAGCTTGGTCCCACAGGGGGCTAACGGGGAGCTGTTTTTT
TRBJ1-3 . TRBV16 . CASSQSTVSTIYF TGTGCCAGCAGCCAATCCACAGTGAGCACCATATATTTT
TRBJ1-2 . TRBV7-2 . CASSLRTEGYGYTF TGTGCCAGCAGCCTCCGGACAGAGGGCTATGGCTACACCTTC
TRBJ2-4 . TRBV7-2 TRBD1 CASSSQTGTVTKNIQYF TGTGCCAGCAGCTCCCAGACAGGGACGGTGACCAAAAACATTCAGTACTTC
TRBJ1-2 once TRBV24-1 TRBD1 CATSDAGGQGYTF TGTGCCACCAGTGATGCAGGGGGACAGGGCTACACCTTC
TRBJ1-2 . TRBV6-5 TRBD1 CASTRTGGYGYTF TGTGCCAGCACCCGGACAGGGGGCTATGGCTACACCTTC
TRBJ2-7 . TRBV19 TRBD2 CASKKAGGPYEQYF TGTGCCAGTAAAAAAGCGGGAGGGCCCTACGAGCAGTACTTC
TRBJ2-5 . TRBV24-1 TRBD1 CATSDFPIQGDYTQETQYF TGTGCCACCAGTGATTTTCCCATCCAGGGGGATTATACCCAAGAGACCCAGTACTTC
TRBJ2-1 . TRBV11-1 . CASSLVPDFSYNEQFF TGTGCCAGCAGCTTAGTACCCGACTTCTCCTACAATGAGCAGTTCTTC
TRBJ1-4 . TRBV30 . CAGTPGRSEKLFF TGTGCCGGGACACCCGGGAGGTCTGAAAAACTGTTTTTT
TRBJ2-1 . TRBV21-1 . CASHFIGVAYNEQFF TGTGCCAGTCACTTTATTGGGGTGGCCTACAATGAGCAGTTCTTC
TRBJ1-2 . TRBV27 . CASSGGLGHGYTF TGTGCCAGCAGTGGGGGTTTAGGTCATGGCTACACCTTC
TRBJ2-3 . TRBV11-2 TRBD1 CASSLETGGTDTQYF TGTGCCAGCAGCTTAGAAACAGGGGGAACAGATACGCAGTATTTT
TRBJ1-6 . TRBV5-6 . CASSLEAGTGASPLHF TGTGCCAGCAGCTTGGAGGCAGGTACTGGAGCTTCACCCCTCCACTTT
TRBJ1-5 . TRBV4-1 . CASSSSREYPVNQPQHF TGCGCCAGCAGCAGCAGCAGGGAATATCCAGTGAATCAGCCCCAGCATTTT
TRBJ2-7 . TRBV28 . CASSLLSGTEQYF TGTGCCAGCAGTTTATTGTCAGGGACCGAGCAGTACTTC
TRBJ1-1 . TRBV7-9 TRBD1 CASSFKGASTEAFF TGTGCCAGCAGCTTTAAGGGGGCAAGCACTGAAGCTTTCTTT
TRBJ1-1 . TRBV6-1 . CASSDSLNTEAFF TGTGCCAGCAGTGACAGCTTGAACACTGAAGCTTTCTTT
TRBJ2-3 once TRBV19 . CASSNTDTQYF TGTGCCAGTAGTAACACAGATACGCAGTATTTT
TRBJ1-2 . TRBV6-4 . CASTTTGGCYGYTF TGTGCCAGCACTACCACGGGGGGCTGCTATGGCTACACCTTC
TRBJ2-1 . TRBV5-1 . CASSLGGPDNEQFF TGCGCCAGCAGCTTGGGCGGACCGGACAATGAGCAGTTCTTC
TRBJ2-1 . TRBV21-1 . CASSKEPVKIGGQFF TGTGCCAGCAGCAAAGAGCCAGTTAAAATCGGGGGGCAGTTCTTC
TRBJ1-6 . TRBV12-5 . CASGLAGASNSPLHF TGTGCTAGTGGTTTGGCAGGAGCCTCTAATTCACCCCTCCACTTT